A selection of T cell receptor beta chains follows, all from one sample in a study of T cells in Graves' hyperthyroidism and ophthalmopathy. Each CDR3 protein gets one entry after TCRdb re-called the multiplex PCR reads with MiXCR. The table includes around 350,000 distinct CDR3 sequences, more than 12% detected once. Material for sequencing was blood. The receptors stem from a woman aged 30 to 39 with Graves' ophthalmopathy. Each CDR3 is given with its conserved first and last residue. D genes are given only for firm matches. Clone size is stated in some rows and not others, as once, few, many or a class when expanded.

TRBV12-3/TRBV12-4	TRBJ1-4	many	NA	CASSFGPKGTREDEKLFF	TGTGCCAGCAGTTTTGGGCCCAAGGGGACAAGGGAAGATGAAAAACTGTTTTTT
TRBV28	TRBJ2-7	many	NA	CASTGGNYEQYF	TGTGCCAGCACGGGGGGCAACTACGAGCAGTACTTC
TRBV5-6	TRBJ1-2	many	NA	CASSLPGSNYGYTF	TGTGCCAGCAGCTTGCCAGGTTCTAACTATGGCTACACCTTC
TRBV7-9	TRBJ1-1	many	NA	CASDRRNTEAFF	TGTGCCAGCGACAGGAGGAACACTGAAGCTTTCTTT
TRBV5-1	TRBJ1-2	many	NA	CASSLAGGYSYTF	TGCGCCAGCAGCTTGGCTGGGGGCTACTCCTACACCTTC
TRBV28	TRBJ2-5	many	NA	CASSVDSFAETQYF	TGTGCCAGCAGTGTCGACAGCTTTGCGGAGACCCAGTACTTC
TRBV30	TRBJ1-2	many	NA	CAILSIGYTF	TGTGCTATCCTTTCGATCGGCTACACCTTC
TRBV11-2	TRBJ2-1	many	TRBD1	CASSFTGGTTDEQFF	TGTGCCAGCAGCTTTACAGGGGGTACCACCGATGAGCAGTTCTTC
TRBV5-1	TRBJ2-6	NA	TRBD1	CASSLPGQGGFSGANVLTF	TGCGCCAGCAGCTTACCGGGACAGGGAGGCTTCTCTGGGGCCAACGTCCTGACTTTC
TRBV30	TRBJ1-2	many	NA	CAWSVRYGYTF	TGTGCCTGGAGTGTGCGGTATGGCTACACCTTC
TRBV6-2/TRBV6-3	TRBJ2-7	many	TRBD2	CASSYPSGGAATGDEQYF	TGTGCCAGCAGTTACCCTAGCGGGGGGGCCGCAACGGGGGACGAGCAGTACTTC
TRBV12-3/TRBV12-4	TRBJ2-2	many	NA	CASSSFGRTGGELFF	TGTGCCAGCAGCTCCTTTGGGAGGACGGGCGGGGAGCTGTTTTTT
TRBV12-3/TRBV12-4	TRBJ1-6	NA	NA	CASSLNLGEGNSPLHF	TGTGCCAGCAGTCTAAATCTCGGGGAGGGTAATTCACCCCTCCACTTT
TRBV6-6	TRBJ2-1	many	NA	CASSYSQANEQFF	TGTGCCAGCAGTTACTCGCAGGCAAATGAGCAGTTCTTC
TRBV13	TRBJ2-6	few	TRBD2	CASSAGRGGLSGANVLTF	TGTGCCAGCAGCGCCGGGAGGGGCGGTTTATCTGGGGCCAACGTCCTGACTTTC
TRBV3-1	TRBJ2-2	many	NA	CASSLTGTGDTGELFF	TGTGCCAGCAGCCTCACCGGGACGGGGGACACCGGGGAGCTGTTTTTT
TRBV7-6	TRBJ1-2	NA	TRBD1	CASSSPNRGQFFAF	TGTGCCAGCAGCTCCCCGAACAGGGGGCAGTTTTTCGCCTTC
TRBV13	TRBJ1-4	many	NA	CASSLGGTVEKLFF	TGTGCCAGCAGCTTAGGGGGGACGGTCGAAAAACTGTTTTTT
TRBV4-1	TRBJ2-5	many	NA	CASSQVGLAAETQYF	TGCGCCAGCAGCCAAGTAGGGCTAGCAGCAGAGACCCAGTACTTC
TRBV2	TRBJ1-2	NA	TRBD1	CASSPRDRSNYGYTF	TGTGCCAGTAGTCCCCGGGACAGATCCAACTATGGCTACACCTTC
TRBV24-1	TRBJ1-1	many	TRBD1	CATSGQGSNTEAFF	TGTGCCACCAGTGGACAGGGGTCGAACACTGAAGCTTTCTTT
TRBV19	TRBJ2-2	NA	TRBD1	CASRAPDRGNTGELFF	TGTGCCAGTAGGGCCCCGGACAGGGGGAACACCGGGGAGCTGTTTTTT
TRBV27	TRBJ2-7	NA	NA	CASGPLRGEQYF	TGTGCCAGCGGTCCCCTCCGAGGCGAGCAGTACTTC
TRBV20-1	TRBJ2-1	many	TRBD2	CSARMVYGGANNEQFF	TGCAGTGCTAGGATGGTCTACGGGGGGGCAAACAATGAGCAGTTCTTC
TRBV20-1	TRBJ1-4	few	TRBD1	CSARETGSPREKLFF	TGCAGTGCTAGAGAGACAGGGAGCCCCAGGGAAAAACTGTTTTTT
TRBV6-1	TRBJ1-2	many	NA	CATYVGYGYTF	TGTGCCACCTATGTTGGCTATGGCTACACCTTC
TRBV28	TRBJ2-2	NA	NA	CASSPPHASTGELFF	TGTGCCAGCAGTCCCCCCCACGCGAGCACCGGGGAGCTGTTTTTT
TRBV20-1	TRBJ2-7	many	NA	CSARYAYEQYF	TGCAGTGCTAGATACGCCTACGAGCAGTACTTC
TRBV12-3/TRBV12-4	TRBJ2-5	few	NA	CASSHELIRETQYF	TGTGCCAGCAGTCATGAACTGATCCGGGAGACCCAGTACTTC
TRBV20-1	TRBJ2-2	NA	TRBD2	CSARPFSGGASTGELFF	TGCAGTGCTAGGCCCTTTAGCGGGGGGGCTAGCACCGGGGAGCTGTTTTTT
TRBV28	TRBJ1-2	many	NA	CASSLILTAGSRDYGYTF	TGTGCCAGCAGTTTGATCCTTACCGCCGGTAGTCGCGACTATGGCTACACCTTC
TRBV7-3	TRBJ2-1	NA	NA	CASSPGPSVNEQFF	TGTGCCAGCAGCCCGGGCCCTAGTGTCAATGAGCAGTTCTTC
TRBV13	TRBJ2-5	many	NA	CASSSSLETQYF	TGTGCCAGCAGCTCATCCTTGGAGACCCAGTACTTC
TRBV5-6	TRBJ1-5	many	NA	CASSLTQPQHF	TGTGCCAGCAGCTTAACTCAGCCCCAGCATTTT
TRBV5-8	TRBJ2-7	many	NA	CASSLRQFAQYF	TGTGCCAGCAGCCTCCGACAGTTCGCGCAGTACTTC
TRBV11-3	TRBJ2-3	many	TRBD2	CASSLAGGGASTDTQYF	TGTGCCAGCAGCTTAGCTGGCGGGGGGGCGAGCACAGATACGCAGTATTTT
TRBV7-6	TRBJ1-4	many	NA	CASSGPGEKLFF	TGTGCCAGCAGCGGGCCAGGGGAAAAACTGTTTTTT
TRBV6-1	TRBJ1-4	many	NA	CASLRGQGNEKLFF	TGTGCCAGCCTCCGTGGGCAGGGGAATGAAAAACTGTTTTTT
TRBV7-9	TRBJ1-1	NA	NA	CASSKTQRNTEAFF	TGTGCCAGCAGCAAGACGCAAAGGAACACTGAAGCTTTCTTT
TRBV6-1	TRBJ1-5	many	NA	CASSGGRNQPQHF	TGTGCCAGCAGTGGGGGCAGAAATCAGCCCCAGCATTTT
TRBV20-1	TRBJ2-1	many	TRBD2	CSAASSSGGYNEQFF	TGCAGTGCTGCCTCATCTAGCGGGGGCTACAATGAGCAGTTCTTC
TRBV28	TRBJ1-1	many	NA	CASDRLNTEAFF	TGTGCCAGCGACAGGCTGAACACTGAAGCTTTCTTT
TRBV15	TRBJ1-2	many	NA	CATSRDPDTYYGYTF	TGTGCCACCAGCAGAGATCCCGACACCTACTATGGCTACACCTTC
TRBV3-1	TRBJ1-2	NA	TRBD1	CASSQDLLGTGDGGYTF	TGTGCCAGCAGCCAAGATCTTTTGGGGACAGGGGACGGTGGCTACACCTTC
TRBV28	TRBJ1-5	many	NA	CASSLTPRKGGNQPQHF	TGTGCCAGCAGTTTAACTCCGCGTAAGGGCGGAAATCAGCCCCAGCATTTT
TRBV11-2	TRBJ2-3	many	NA	CASSQNYRDNTDTQYF	TGTGCCAGCAGCCAGAACTACCGGGACAACACAGATACGCAGTATTTT
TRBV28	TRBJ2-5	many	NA	CASSAGGVQETQYF	TGTGCCAGCAGCGCCGGAGGTGTCCAAGAGACCCAGTACTTC
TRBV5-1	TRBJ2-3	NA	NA	CASSLHTRAGTDTQYF	TGCGCCAGCAGCTTGCATACCCGGGCAGGGACAGATACGCAGTATTTT
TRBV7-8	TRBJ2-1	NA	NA	CASHSDPGNEQFF	TGTGCCAGTCACTCCGATCCTGGGAATGAGCAGTTCTTC
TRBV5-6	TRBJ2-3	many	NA	CASSGENTQYF	TGTGCCAGCAGCGGCGAGAATACGCAGTATTTT
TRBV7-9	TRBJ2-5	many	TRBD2	CASSFPGLGQETQYF	TGTGCCAGCAGCTTCCCCGGACTAGGTCAAGAGACCCAGTACTTC
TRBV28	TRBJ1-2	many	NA	CASSLWRQVVYGYTF	TGTGCCAGCAGTTTATGGAGACAGGTCGTCTATGGCTACACCTTC
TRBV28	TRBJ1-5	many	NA	CASQRGGVSQPQHF	TGTGCCAGCCAGAGGGGTGGAGTGAGTCAGCCCCAGCATTTT
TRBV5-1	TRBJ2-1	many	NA	CASSFIGAHEQFF	TGCGCCAGCAGCTTCATAGGGGCCCATGAGCAGTTCTTC
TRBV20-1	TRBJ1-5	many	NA	CSASRVGQPQHF	TGCAGTGCTAGCAGGGTGGGCCAGCCCCAGCATTTT
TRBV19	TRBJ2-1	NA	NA	CASSPMDSNEQFF	TGTGCCAGTAGTCCTATGGATTCCAATGAGCAGTTCTTC
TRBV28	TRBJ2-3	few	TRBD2	CASRLAGRTDTQYF	TGTGCCAGCAGGCTAGCGGGGAGGACAGATACGCAGTATTTT
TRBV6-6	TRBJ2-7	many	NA	CASSYTHLEQYF	TGTGCCAGCAGTTACACTCATCTCGAGCAGTACTTC